This T cell receptor (beta chain) was captured in a study of T cells in Graves' hyperthyroidism and ophthalmopathy. No progression to ophthalmopathy during 18 months of follow-up defined stable disease. Thyroid ultrasound, orbital computed tomography, clinical symptoms, and serum thyroxine and TRAb underpinned diagnoses. This clonotype was detected ten times or more. The source material, RNA transcripts, was used to amplify TCR beta CDR3 regions. HTBI primers were used for first-round RT-PCR of the TCR CDR3. TCRdb recomputed calls from the multiplex PCR reads with MiXCR, one row per CDR3 protein. The sample has under 350,000 distinct CDR3 sequences; roughly a fifth are singletons. Germline V lookup: CDR1 LGHDT, CDR2 YNNKEL (reference sequence). Trimming pared 1 base from V and 0 bases from J, leaving 13 bases between. This CDR3 has 17 amino acids.

The V and J genes are TRBV3-1 and TRBJ1-5, with D hard to call. The receptor comes from a woman aged 45 to 65 with Graves' hyperthyroidism. What was sequenced was blood. Here the CDR3 reads CASSQGLQIYSNQPQHF. The CDR3 DNA sequence: TGTGCCAGCAGCCAAGGCCTCCAGATTTATAGCAATCAGCCCCAGCATTTT.